Each of the 19 T cell receptor beta chains below was sequenced from the same sample in a study of T cells after yellow fever vaccination (dated by TCRdb to the late 2010s). Receptor amplification or capture employed 5' RACE. These reads were obtained on an Illumina HiSeq 2500. The public reads were quality trimmed at Q25 with fastp and then assembled into clones with MiXCR by TCRdb, keeping productive beta chains. Records with the same CDR3 protein are collapsed into one entry carrying the most frequent genes and DNA. Here the sample has just under 600,000 distinct CDR3 sequences; around an eighth occur a single time. In total, the top ten clones hold about an eighth of the sample. The treatment or condition label here, explained by the study, means: live attenuated yellow fever vaccine strain. This sample comprised PBMCs, obtained on the day of the yellow fever booster vaccination. The receptors were gathered from a man aged 30-40 years who received the YFV17D yellow fever vaccine.

V and J are TRBV7-2 and TRBJ2-1; TRBD2 matches at 11 bases. The germline gives CDR1 SGHTA, CDR2 FQGNSA. The CDR3 is made up of 14 amino acids. V trimming: 7 bases; J trimming: 10 bases; junction bases outside the gene matches: 9. CDR3 sequence (DNA): TGTGCCAGCAAGGGGCTAGCGGGAGGAGGAGAGCAGTTCTTC. Translation: CASKGLAGGGEQFF.

This clonotype came up many times. The V and J genes are TRBV20-1 and TRBJ2-1; possible D gene TRBD1, 5 bases. This CDR3 comprises 14 residues. Trimming pared 1 base from V and 6 bases from J, leaving 13 bases between. Germline lookup yields CDR1 DFQATT and CDR2 SNEGSKA (reference sequence). In DNA, the CDR3 is TGCAGTGCTAGAGTAGGACCCCAGGGCAATGAGCAGTTCTTC. Translating it yields CSARVGPQGNEQFF.

The rearrangement links TRBV4-3 to TRBJ1-5; 7 bases match TRBD1. The CDR3 has 19 amino acids. CDR1 and CDR2 (germline): LGHNA, YSLEER. Trimming cost V 0 bases and J 4 bases; bases outside gene matches: 15. The CDR3 loop is CASSQDSPTGTAANQPQHF. The DNA for the CDR3 is TGCGCCAGCAGCCAAGATTCTCCCACCGGGACAGCAGCAAATCAGCCCCAGCATTTT.

This chain connects TRBV7-2 to TRBJ1-3; D gene unclear. The germline CDR1 and CDR2 sequences are SGHTA and FQGNSA. The CDR3 covers 15 residues. Trimming pared 7 bases from V and 0 bases from J, leaving 13 bases between. For the CDR3, the DNA is TGTGCCAGCAATTTGGGCCGGAGCTCTGGAAACACCATATATTTT. Protein sequence: CASNLGRSSGNTIYF.

This clonotype has just a few counts. V usage is TRBV5-1 and J usage is TRBJ2-6; D may be TRBD1 or TRBD2 (5 bases each). CDR3 length equals 15 residues. Germline CDR1 reads SGHRS; CDR2 reads YFSETQ. V gave up 3 bases and J gave up 4 bases, with 11 bases separating them. CDR3 in DNA: TGCGCCAGCAGCTCCTCAGGGACCGGGGCCAACGTCCTGACTTTC. Translated: CASSSSGTGANVLTF. The full variable domain, completed using reference TRBV5-1 and TRBJ2-6, is KAGVTQTPRYLIKTRGQQVTLSCSPISGHRSVSWYQQTPGQGLQFLFEYFSETQRNKGNFPGRFSGRQFSNSRSEMNVSTLELGDSALYLCASSSSGTGANVLTFGAGSRLTVL.

The rearrangement links TRBV29-1 to TRBJ2-5; 7 bases line up with TRBD1. From germline, CDR1 is SQVTM and CDR2 ANQGSEA. V was clipped by 5 bases and J by 3 bases; unmatched bases: 6. The CDR3 spans 13 residues. The CDR3 coding sequence is TGCAGCGTTCTAGCAACAGGGGAAGAGACCCAGTACTTC. It encodes CSVLATGEETQYF.

The V gene is TRBV7-2, the J gene TRBJ2-7, with 8 positions matching TRBD1. Trimming removed 9 bases from V and 4 bases from J; junction bases left unmatched: 8. The CDR3 is 13 residues long. Germline assignment: CDR1 SGHTA and CDR2 FQGNSA. This CDR3 is CASSVTGVYEQYF. CDR3 nucleotides: TGTGCCAGTTCAGTGACAGGGGTTTACGAGCAGTACTTC.

This rearrangement joins TRBV15 to TRBJ2-1; D not resolved. CDR1 is LNHNV and CDR2 is YYDKDF in the germline V gene (reference sequence). V shed 0 bases and J shed 3 bases, with 9 bases lying between them. The CDR3 totals 15 residues. The CDR3 DNA reads TGTGCCACCAGCAGAGATCGGAGTATCTACAATGAGCAGTTCTTC. Translation gives CATSRDRSIYNEQFF.

This clonotype has just a few counts. The gene calls are TRBV29-1 and TRBJ2-7; D is unresolved. Germline V gene data show CDR1 as SQVTM and CDR2 as ANQGSEA. The CDR3 totals 12 residues. V lost 7 bases to trimming and J lost 1 base, with 11 bases between them. The CDR3 sequence: CSARTASYEQYF. The CDR3 DNA reads TGCAGCGCTCGGACGGCGTCCTACGAGCAGTACTTC.

This clonotype was found once. The J gene is TRBJ2-7, the V gene TRBV28; TRBD2 might be the D (5 bases). The CDR3 spans 13 residues. Trimming left V 7 bases short and J 3 bases short, with 13 bases between. CDR1 MDHEN and CDR2 SYDVKM come from the germline V gene. The CDR3 DNA follows: TGTGCCAGCACTCCTCCGGGAAGCTACGAGCAGTACTTC. This translates into CASTPPGSYEQYF.

V usage is TRBV19 and J usage is TRBJ2-1, with TRBD2 identical over 9 bases. The V and J ends lost 6 bases and 5 bases, in that order; junction bases with no gene match: 5. Germline CDR1 LNHDA, CDR2 SQIVND (reference sequence). The CDR3 is 14 amino acids. CDR3 amino acids: CASRPSGRNNEQFF. The CDR3 DNA reads TGTGCCAGTAGACCAAGCGGGAGGAACAATGAGCAGTTCTTC.

The J gene is TRBJ2-1, the V gene TRBV5-1, with 9 bases that match TRBD2. Trimming removed 6 bases from V and 6 bases from J; junction bases left unmatched: 16. The CDR3 is made up of 17 amino acids. Germline lookup yields CDR1 SGHRS and CDR2 YFSETQ. The CDR3 spells CASTPRAGGGLSNEQFF. CDR3 DNA: TGCGCCAGCACCCCCAGGGCGGGAGGGGGATTATCCAATGAGCAGTTCTTC.

V is TRBV29-1 and J is TRBJ2-7, with D unclear. The CDR3 sequence is 12 residues long. Trimming removed 5 bases from V and 4 bases from J, with 12 bases in between. The germline CDR1 and CDR2 sequences are SQVTM and ANQGSEA. Written as DNA, the CDR3 is TGCAGCGTTATGCCCTCCCTATACGAGCAGTACTTC. This codes for CSVMPSLYEQYF.

This clonotype showed up just a few times. The V call is TRBV9, the J call TRBJ2-1; 12 bases are shared with TRBD2. The CDR3 contains 16 residues. Germline V lookup: CDR1 SGDLS, CDR2 YYNGEE. The J segment lost 10 bases and the V segment lost 0 bases, leaving 8 bases of the junction unmatched. DNA for the CDR3: TGTGCCAGCAGCGTAGGACTAGCGGGAGTGGGGGGGGAGCAGTTCTTC. Translation: CASSVGLAGVGGEQFF.

This clonotype was picked up a small number of times. V gene TRBV10-3 combines with J gene TRBJ2-2; 8 bases agree with TRBD2. Germline trimming cut 2 bases from V and 5 bases from J; bases unmatched to any gene: 10. This CDR3 region has 17 residues. CDR1 and CDR2 (germline): ENHRY, SYGVKD. The DNA of the CDR3 is TGTGCCATCAGTGAGACTAGCTACGGCGGGGGGACCGGGGAGCTGTTTTTT. Translating it yields CAISETSYGGGTGELFF.

The genes are TRBV2 and TRBJ2-3, with D unresolved. There are 12 residues in the CDR3. CDR1 SNHLY and CDR2 FYNNEI come from the germline V gene. Trimming stripped 7 bases from V and 6 bases from J, with 11 bases between. The CDR3 region has the DNA TGTGCCAGCAAAACACATCGGGATACGCAGTATTTT. Amino acid sequence: CASKTHRDTQYF.

This clonotype was found a few times. V and J are TRBV2 and TRBJ2-1; 7 nucleotides match TRBD1. The J segment lost 11 bases and the V segment lost 0 bases, leaving 10 bases of the junction unmatched. The CDR3 sequence is 15 residues long. CDR1 and CDR2 from the germline V gene are SNHLY and FYNNEI. CDR3 nucleotide sequence: TGTGCCAGCAGTGAAGCGATAGTACAGGGGATACAGCAGTTCTTC. Translation: CASSEAIVQGIQQFF. The full variable domain, rest sourced from reference TRBV2 and TRBJ2-1, is EPEVTQTPSHQVTQMGQEVILRCVPISNHLYFYWYRQILGQKVEFLVSFYNNEISEKSEIFDDQFSVERPDGSNFTLKIRSTKLEDSAMYFCASSEAIVQGIQQFFGPGTRLTVL.

A few counts support this clonotype. This chain links TRBV7-2 with TRBJ1-4; D ambiguous. CDR1 is SGHTA, CDR2 FQGNSA, per germline. The CDR3 contains 14 residues. Trimming stripped 4 bases from V and 4 bases from J, with 10 bases between. The CDR3 DNA follows: TGTGCCAGCAGCTCCGGAGGCGGTAATGAAAAACTGTTTTTT. Protein product: CASSSGGGNEKLFF.

The rearrangement links TRBV6-2 or TRBV6-3 to TRBJ2-6, with D unresolved. The V and J ends lost 7 bases and 2 bases respectively, with 27 bases between them. This CDR3 has 20 amino acids. Germline CDR1 and CDR2: MNHEY and SVGEGT. For the CDR3, the DNA is TGTGCCAGCACCTACCGTGGACGGTCTGCAAGCCGGCCTGGGGCCAACGTCCTGACTTTC. Amino acids: CASTYRGRSASRPGANVLTF.